This T cell receptor beta chain originates from a study of T-cell memory formation after mild COVID-19. Study-level information: TCR clusters largely stayed donor specific.

5'RACE primed at constant segments yielded TCR alpha and TCR beta cDNA libraries bearing sample barcodes and UMIs. One entry per CDR3 protein results from TCRdb running MiXCR on the 5' RACE reads. The sample has some 180,000 distinct CDR3 sequences, 10% to 15% seen once. Findings and limits, study-wide: Researchers found some responding clones in pre-infection memory, a sign that cross-reactive memory joined. Contracting clones from day 15 to 85 had balanced CD4/CD8; later expanders favoured CD4+.

This clonotype has more than one count but fewer than ten. Its antigen remains unidentified. Germline assignment: CDR1 MGHRA and CDR2 YSYEKL. V dropped 2 bases and J dropped 5 bases, with 9 bases sitting between them. The CDR3 loop spans 13 amino acids. The clonotype comes from a man between 18 and 35 years old who had mild COVID-19 (a few samples of this study predate the infection). Cell type and time point are not known. The rearrangement links TRBV4-1 to TRBJ1-1; unclear D gene. Sequenced material: PBMCs or a T cell subset sorted from them (not recorded which). CDR3 loop: CASSQREVTEAFF. The CDR3 DNA follows: TGCGCCAGCAGCCAACGGGAAGTTACTGAAGCTTTCTTT.